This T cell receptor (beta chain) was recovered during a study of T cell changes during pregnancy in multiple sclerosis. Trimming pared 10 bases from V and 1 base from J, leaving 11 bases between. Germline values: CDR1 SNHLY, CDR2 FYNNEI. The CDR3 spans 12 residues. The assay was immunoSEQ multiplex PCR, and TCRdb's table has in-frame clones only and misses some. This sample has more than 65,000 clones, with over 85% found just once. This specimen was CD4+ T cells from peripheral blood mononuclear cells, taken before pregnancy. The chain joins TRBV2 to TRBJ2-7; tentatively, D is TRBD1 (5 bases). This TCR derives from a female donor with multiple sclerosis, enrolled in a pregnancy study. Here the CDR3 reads CATQGSSYEQYF. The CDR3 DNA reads TGTGCCACCCAGGGTAGTTCCTACGAGCAGTACTTC.